This TCR beta chain derives from a study of blood T cell repertoires in COVID-19. Turning to the study itself: PBMCs, B-cell-depleted T cells, or T cells provided the cDNA or gDNA that made up the material.

Trimming cost V 1 base and J 0 bases, with 7 bases left between them. This CDR3 is built from 15 residues. Germline CDR1 and CDR2: SEHNR and FQNEAQ (reference sequence). The protocol was immunoSEQ multiplex PCR, while the TCRdb copy is restricted to in-frame clones and leaves out a portion. Here the sample spans around 97,000 clones, about 90% being singletons. What was sequenced was peripheral blood. The chain couples TRBV7-9 to TRBJ1-5; D remains ambiguous. The clonotype originates from a man aged 45-65 years in a cohort sampled during active COVID-19. Written as DNA, the CDR3 is TGTGCCAGCAGCTTAGGAGGGAATAGCAATCAGCCCCAGCATTTT. Amino acids: CASSLGGNSNQPQHF.